The source of this T cell receptor (beta chain) is a study of T cell changes during pregnancy in multiple sclerosis. Looked up from germline, CDR1 is MNHEY and CDR2 is SVGAGI. V was cut by 2 bases and J by 1 base, with 12 bases left in between. CDR3 length: 15 amino acids. The data were produced by immunoSEQ multiplex PCR, yet TCRdb's version contains in-frame clones alone and is incomplete. The repertoire consists of around 57,000 clones, with 90% occurring once and the leading ten covering 0.8% to 0.9%. Specimen: peripheral blood, collected in the first trimester of pregnancy. This receptor was taken from a female donor in good health, enrolled as a control in a pregnancy study. The J gene is TRBJ2-7, the V gene TRBV6-5; tentatively, D is TRBD1 (5 bases). In DNA, the CDR3 is TGTGCCAGCAGTTACGGCCGACAGCCATCCTACGAGCAGTACTTC. Translating it yields CASSYGRQPSYEQYF.